These T cell receptor beta chains were read from a single sample in a study of CD8+CD57+ T cells in acquired aplastic anemia. TCRdb analysed the reads with MiXCR anew, one entry per CDR3 protein. The table shows about 98,000 distinct CDR3 sequences, with 55% to 70% occurring only once. The specimen was sorted CD4+, CD8+, or CD8+CD57+ T cells (not recorded which) from PBMCs. The origin of the receptors is a human donor with aplastic anemia. The CDR3 runs from the conserved cysteine through the conserved F or W. D genes are given only for firm matches. Size values are once, few and many counts, or a class for expanded clones, and some rows have none.

d_gene	v_gene	j_gene	abundance	CDR3nt	CDR3aa
.	TRBV19	TRBJ2-7	once	TGTGCCAGTAGTATTGTGTGGGGACTGAGCTACGAGCAGTACTTC	CASSIVWGLSYEQYF
.	TRBV5-5	TRBJ1-6	.	TGTGCCAGCAGCTCCGGACCGCAGGTAGGATCACCCCTCCACTTT	CASSSGPQVGSPLHF
TRBD2	TRBV24-1	TRBJ2-1	.	TGTGCCACCAGTGACTCAACTAGCGGGAGTCTTAATGAGCAGTTCTTC	CATSDSTSGSLNEQFF
TRBD1	TRBV10-3	TRBJ1-1	.	TGTGCCATCAACGACAGGGACACTGAAGCTTTCTTT	CAINDRDTEAFF
TRBD2	TRBV24-1	TRBJ2-3	.	TGTGCCACCAGCGATTCCGGACTAGCGGGAATGGATACGCAGTATTTT	CATSDSGLAGMDTQYF
.	TRBV14	TRBJ2-1	many	TGTGCCAGCAGCCCCGGGTTCAATGAGCAGTTCTTC	CASSPGFNEQFF
.	TRBV25-1	TRBJ1-1	.	TGTGCCAGCAGTGATCCGGGTGCGAACACTGAAGCTTTCTTT	CASSDPGANTEAFF
.	TRBV29-1	TRBJ1-3	few	TGCAGCGTTCGGGTCAGCTCGGGAAACACCATATATTTT	CSVRVSSGNTIYF
TRBD2	TRBV20-1	TRBJ2-7	.	TGCAGTGGCGTCGGGTTCGGGACTAGCGGGGATAGCATCCCCTACGAGCAGTACTTC	CSGVGFGTSGDSIPYEQYF
TRBD2	TRBV13	TRBJ2-7	many	TGTGCCAGCAGCTCCCTAGCGGTAAGCTCCTACGAGCAGTACTTC	CASSSLAVSSYEQYF
TRBD2	TRBV20-1	TRBJ2-3	few	TGCAGTGCTACCGGGGGGGGCACAGATACGCAGTATTTT	CSATGGGTDTQYF
TRBD1	TRBV20-1	TRBJ1-1	few	TGCAGTGCTAGAATCGGGACAGGGACTTTCTTT	CSARIGTGTFF
.	TRBV10-3	TRBJ1-1	.	TGTGCCATCGGTCCCGGGACCCACACTGAAGCTTTCTTT	CAIGPGTHTEAFF
.	TRBV29-1	TRBJ1-6	.	TGCAGCGTCGAAGAACAGTCAGGGTCACCCCTCCACTTT	CSVEEQSGSPLHF
.	TRBV10-3	TRBJ2-3	few	TGTGCCATCAGTGAGTCGAAAACTGTCACAGATACGCAGTATTTT	CAISESKTVTDTQYF
.	TRBV5-1	TRBJ2-3	.	TGCGCCAGCAGCACCACTACGTCAGATACGCAGTATTTT	CASSTTTSDTQYF
.	TRBV5-1	TRBJ1-1	.	TGCGCCAGCAGCTTTGACAGTATGAACACTGAAGCTTTCTTT	CASSFDSMNTEAFF
.	TRBV19	TRBJ2-4	.	TGTGCCAGTAGCTACAGTGAAAACATTCAGTACTTC	CASSYSENIQYF
TRBD1	TRBV15	TRBJ2-7	.	TGTGCCACCAGCATGGGACAGGGCCCCTACGAGCAGTACTTC	CATSMGQGPYEQYF
.	TRBV20-1	TRBJ2-1	.	TGCAGTGCTAGAAAAGGGGCGGGGAGTCAGTTCTTC	CSARKGAGSQFF
.	TRBV5-1	TRBJ1-1	.	TGCGCCAGCAGCTTGGTGCGGTTAGGAACTGAAGCTTTCTTT	CASSLVRLGTEAFF
.	TRBV20-1	TRBJ2-1	.	TGCAGTGCTGCGACCCAGCAGGGGTCGAATGAGCAGTTCTTC	CSAATQQGSNEQFF
TRBD1	TRBV10-3	TRBJ1-5	.	TGTGCCATCAGTGAGGCCCAGGGGGATCAGCCCCAGCATTTT	CAISEAQGDQPQHF
.	TRBV19	TRBJ2-7	few	TGTGCCAGTAGCCTCCATGGGACCCTCGGCGAGCAGTACTTC	CASSLHGTLGEQYF
.	TRBV2	TRBJ1-5	few	TGTGCCAGCAGTGAAGGGGGAGGCAATCAGCCCCAGCATTTT	CASSEGGGNQPQHF
TRBD2	TRBV6-1	TRBJ2-1	.	TGTGCCAGCAGCCTCACTCCAGGGCAGCGGGGCTACAATGAGCAGTTCTTC	CASSLTPGQRGYNEQFF
TRBD2	TRBV20-1	TRBJ2-7	few	TGCAGTGCTAGAGATCCCCCCGTTAGCGGGACAAGCTACGAGCAGTACTTC	CSARDPPVSGTSYEQYF
.	TRBV15	TRBJ2-1	.	TGTGCCACCAGCGGGAGACAGAACAATGAGCAGTTCTTC	CATSGRQNNEQFF
.	TRBV5-6	TRBJ2-7	.	TGTGCCAGCAGCCCCACCAGTATTCAGGAGCAGTACTTC	CASSPTSIQEQYF
TRBD2	TRBV2	TRBJ2-1	.	TGTGCCAGCGAACGCGGGGGGGCCAATGAGCAGTTCTTC	CASERGGANEQFF
.	TRBV10-1	TRBJ2-7	many	TGCGCCAGCACCTGGGGGGGGGGGCTTAGGTACGAGCAGTACTTC	CASTWGGGLRYEQYF
.	TRBV5-4	TRBJ2-7	.	TGTGCCAGCAGCTTCGGGACGAGACCCTACGAGCAGTACTTC	CASSFGTRPYEQYF
TRBD2	TRBV13	TRBJ2-5	many	TGTGCCAGCAGCGGGACTAGCGGGCCCTACCAAGAGACCCAGTACTTC	CASSGTSGPYQETQYF
TRBD2	TRBV19	TRBJ2-7	.	TGTGCCAGTAGTAGTGGACTAGTTGGCGAGCAGTACTTC	CASSSGLVGEQYF
.	TRBV13	TRBJ1-6	.	TGTGCCAGCAGCTTAACAGGGATTACACCCCTCCACTTT	CASSLTGITPLHF
.	TRBV29-1	TRBJ2-2	.	TGCAGCGTCGGACAGCGGACGAACACCGGGGAGCTGTTTTTT	CSVGQRTNTGELFF
.	TRBV2	TRBJ2-7	.	TGTGCCAGCAGTGAACGGAGCGTCGTCCTCGGTTCCAGCTCCTACGAGCAGTACTTC	CASSERSVVLGSSSYEQYF
TRBD1	TRBV28	TRBJ2-5	.	TGTGCCAGCAGTTTCCCCCGGGACAGGGGATACCAAGAGACCCAGTACTTC	CASSFPRDRGYQETQYF
TRBD2	TRBV4-1	TRBJ2-7	.	TGCGCCAGCAGCCAAGACGGGACTAGTGGCGAGCAGTACTTC	CASSQDGTSGEQYF
.	TRBV29-1	TRBJ1-3	few	TGCAGCCTACCTCAGCATTCCAGGGACGAAGGAAACACCATATATTTT	CSLPQHSRDEGNTIYF
.	TRBV15	TRBJ2-6	few	TGTGCCACCAGCAGAGATCGGAGCTCTGGGGCCAACGTCCTGACTTTC	CATSRDRSSGANVLTF
.	TRBV2	TRBJ2-3	medium-sized	TGTGCCAGCAGTGAAGCGCTTTTTACAGATACGCAGTATTTT	CASSEALFTDTQYF
TRBD1	TRBV5-6	TRBJ2-3	.	TGTGCCAGCAGCTTCTGGGACAGGGGCCCAGATACGCAGTATTTT	CASSFWDRGPDTQYF
TRBD1	TRBV29-1	TRBJ2-7	few	TGCAGCGTTGCCGACAGGGTGAGCTCCTACGAGCAGTACTTC	CSVADRVSSYEQYF
TRBD1	TRBV6-2/TRBV6-3	TRBJ2-3	many	TGTGCCAGCAGCTTAGGGGGGACAGGGGCAGATACGCAGTATTTT	CASSLGGTGADTQYF
.	TRBV10-2	TRBJ1-2	.	TGCGCCAGCAGTGTGGACAGTAACCCTTCTAACTATGGCTACACCTTC	CASSVDSNPSNYGYTF
TRBD2	TRBV3-1	TRBJ2-5	many	TGTGCCAGCAGCCAAGACCGACTAGCGGGGGGGGAGACCCAGTACTTC	CASSQDRLAGGETQYF
.	TRBV25-1	TRBJ1-2	.	TGTGCCAGCAGTGAATTCACGGAGGCTGGTGGCTACACCTTC	CASSEFTEAGGYTF
TRBD2	TRBV5-1	TRBJ2-1	.	TGCGCCAGCAGCCTAAGCGGGGGGGGCCTGAATGAGCAGTTCTTC	CASSLSGGGLNEQFF
.	TRBV20-1	TRBJ2-5	many	TGCAGTGCTAGAGTCGGACAGATAGAGACCCAGTACTTC	CSARVGQIETQYF
.	TRBV7-2	TRBJ2-3	.	TGTGCCAGCAAGGGGAGAGCAGATACGCAGTATTTT	CASKGRADTQYF
.	TRBV20-1	TRBJ2-1	.	TGCAGTGCTAGAACCCTAGGCAATGAGCAGTTCTTC	CSARTLGNEQFF
TRBD2	TRBV9	TRBJ2-7	.	TGTGCCAGCAGCGTAGGTCTAGCGGGAGGAGAGCAGTACTTC	CASSVGLAGGEQYF
.	TRBV4-2	TRBJ2-1	.	TGTGCCAGCAGCCAATCCGGGTATAATGAGCAGTTCTTC	CASSQSGYNEQFF
.	TRBV20-1	TRBJ1-5	.	TGCAGTGCTAGAACAGGGAATAGCAATCAGCCCCAGCATTTT	CSARTGNSNQPQHF
TRBD1	TRBV20-1	TRBJ2-7	.	TGCAGTGCTACCGGGACAGGGGGCCATAGGGACGAGCAGTACTTC	CSATGTGGHRDEQYF
.	TRBV10-3	TRBJ2-3	few	TGTGCCATCAGTGAAGGGACAGATACGCAGTATTTT	CAISEGTDTQYF
.	TRBV14	TRBJ2-1	few	TGTGCCAGCAGCTTTACAGGGAGAGAGCAGTTCTTC	CASSFTGREQFF
.	TRBV7-9	TRBJ2-7	.	TGTGCCAGCAGCACAGCAGCCTACGAGCAGTACTTC	CASSTAAYEQYF